This T cell receptor beta chain was recorded in a study of T cell responses to AZD1222 COVID-19 vaccine. Notes on the study in general: Spike was spanned by vaccine-associated CD4 TCRs, with dominance at 160-218 and 743-854. In the spike-specific TCR repertoire, nearly half reportedly target unmutated variant regions. Only 5 or 6 individuals given AZD1222 were seropositive at baseline.

This clone was detected once. No antigen is known for it. V was trimmed by 3 bases and J by 5 bases, leaving 8 bases between them. The CDR3 contains 12 residues. Germline assignment: CDR1 DFQATT and CDR2 SNEGSKA (reference sequence). TCRdb's table, derived via immunoSEQ multiplex PCR, lists solely in-frame clones and lacks some. Of tens of thousands of clones listed, more than 75% are singletons. The source is an adult in good health. This rearrangement joins TRBV20-1 to TRBJ2-1; no reliable D call. The source was peripheral blood, collected on day 0 of AZD1222 vaccination. In nucleotides, the CDR3 is TGCAGTGCTAGTAGGACCGACAATGAGCAGTTCTTC. Translation: CSASRTDNEQFF.